The 10 T cell receptor beta chains presented below share a single source sample, sequenced in a study of blood T cell repertoires in COVID-19. Using immunoSEQ multiplex PCR, the repertoire was profiled, and TCRdb retains in-frame clones only, with some absent. The sample shows roughly 230,000 clones, 80% to 90% of them seen only once. Sample: peripheral blood. Receptors were obtained from a man aged 50 or older with acute or convalescent COVID-19.

The J gene is TRBJ2-2, the V gene TRBV29-1, with D tentatively TRBD2 (6 bases). Germline assignment: CDR1 SQVTM and CDR2 ANQGSEA. The V end was cut by 4 bases, the J end by 4 bases, with 19 bases between. The CDR3 is 16 residues long. The CDR3 DNA reads TGCAGCGTTGTTCCCACGGGGGAGTCTATCACCGGGGAGCTGTTTTTT. Translation: CSVVPTGESITGELFF.

The rearrangement uses TRBV6-5 and TRBJ2-3; 12 bases fit TRBD2. CDR1 is MNHEY and CDR2 is SVGAGI in the germline V gene. This CDR3 is 15 amino acids long. The ends lost 6 bases at V and 4 bases at J; junction bases unmatched: 5. CDR3 nucleotides: TGTGCCAGCAGCCGGACTAGCGGGGCGGCAGATACGCAGTATTTT. Translated, it gives CASSRTSGAADTQYF.

V gene TRBV2 combines with J gene TRBJ2-1; 8 nucleotides align to TRBD2. The CDR3 is made up of 15 amino acids. J gave up 3 bases and V 4 bases, and 5 bases lay outside the gene matches. From germline, CDR1 is SNHLY and CDR2 FYNNEI. The CDR3 sequence: CASSAGTRNYNEQFF. CDR3 sequence (DNA): TGTGCCAGCAGTGCCGGGACTAGAAACTACAATGAGCAGTTCTTC. The full variable domain, with the rest looked up from reference TRBV2 and TRBJ2-1, is EPEVTQTPSHQVTQMGQEVILRCVPISNHLYFYWYRQILGQKVEFLVSFYNNEISEKSEIFDDQFSVERPDGSNFTLKIRSTKLEDSAMYFCASSAGTRNYNEQFFGPGTRLTVL.

The rearrangement links TRBV27 to TRBJ2-7; a weak D match, TRBD1 (6 bases). Germline assignment: CDR1 MNHEY and CDR2 SMNVEV (reference sequence). The CDR3 loop spans 14 amino acids. V lost 2 bases, J lost 1 base, and 9 bases lay in between. CDR3 sequence: CASSLNRVSYEQYF. In nucleotides, the CDR3 is TGTGCCAGCAGTTTAAACAGGGTATCCTACGAGCAGTACTTC.

This chain links TRBV2 with TRBJ2-1; 14 bases map to TRBD2. The CDR3 spans 17 residues. The germline gives CDR1 SNHLY, CDR2 FYNNEI. Unmatched junction bases numbered 7, after V lost 3 bases and J lost 6 bases. CDR3 amino acids: CASSETSGGASRNEQFF. CDR3 nucleotides: TGTGCCAGCAGTGAGACTAGCGGGGGGGCCTCCCGCAATGAGCAGTTCTTC.

Here the CDR3 DNA reads TGTGCCAGCAAGGGACAGGGGTCTTACGAGCAGTACTTC. Its translation is CASKGQGSYEQYF. This chain joins TRBV2 and TRBJ2-7; 10 nucleotides line up with TRBD1. With 7 bases clipped from V and 4 bases from J, the junction kept 4 bases outside the gene matches. CDR1 SNHLY and CDR2 FYNNEI come from the germline V gene. The CDR3 is 13 residues long.

The V call is TRBV14, the J call TRBJ1-2; D unclear. The CDR3 is made up of 14 amino acids. The V and J ends lost 1 base and 4 bases respectively, with 10 bases between them. Germline V gene sequence: CDR1 SGHDN, CDR2 FVKESK. CDR3 residues: CASSQVEGSYGYTF. The CDR3 nucleotides are TGTGCCAGCAGCCAAGTGGAGGGCAGCTATGGCTACACCTTC.

The chain employs TRBV24-1 and TRBJ1-2; the match to TRBD1 covers 9 bases. The CDR3 spans 17 residues. V was pared by 3 bases and J by 2 bases, with 9 bases of the junction left unmatched. The germline V gene encodes CDR1 KGHDR and CDR2 SFDVKD. CDR3 residues: CATSDHPGQGLNYGYTF. CDR3 in DNA: TGTGCCACCAGTGATCACCCGGGACAGGGATTAAACTATGGCTACACCTTC.

This clone was recorded once. The chain joins TRBV28 to TRBJ2-3, with 7 nucleotides matching TRBD2. CDR3 length: 14 amino acids. V dropped 8 bases and J dropped 3; count of bases not matched to a gene: 8. Per germline, CDR1 MDHEN and CDR2 SYDVKM. CDR3 coding DNA: TGTGCCAGCGCAATTGGCGGGAGAACAGATACGCAGTATTTT. This sequence encodes CASAIGGRTDTQYF. Full variable domain (rest looked up from reference TRBV28 and TRBJ2-3): DVKVTQSSRYLVKRTGEKVFLECVQDMDHENMFWYRQDPGLGLRLIYFSYDVKMKEKGDIPEGYSVSREKKERFSLILESASTNQTSMYLCASAIGGRTDTQYFGPGTRLTVL.

This chain connects TRBV18 to TRBJ1-1, with D tentatively TRBD1 (5 bases). The CDR3 loop spans 16 amino acids. The V gene lost 2 bases and the J gene lost 5 bases, with 18 bases spanning the gap. Germline values: CDR1 KGHSH, CDR2 LQKENI. The CDR3 DNA sequence: TGTGCCAGCTCACCATTAGATGGGGGGTTGAGAACTGAAGCTTTCTTT. Its protein product is CASSPLDGGLRTEAFF.